This T cell receptor (beta chain) came from a study of T cell responses to AZD1222 COVID-19 vaccine. Looking at the study overall: Doses given second, at about 4 or about 12 weeks, were pooled. Findings and caveats of the study: Donors were largely white British and mainly female; clonal diversity was possibly underestimated. Spike-specific TCR depth and breadth grew after two AZD1222 doses. All repertoire sampling was performed exclusively after the peak T cell response.

On this clone: The antigen remains undetermined.

Generated by immunoSEQ multiplex PCR, the TCRdb table keeps only in-frame clones and is missing some. This table holds more than 95,000 clones, 90% found once. This CDR3 has 16 residues. Trimming cost V 6 bases and J 3 bases; bases outside gene matches: 8. Germline loops: CDR1 MNHEY, CDR2 SVGEGT. The TCR comes from an adult in good health. Sequencing used peripheral blood, obtained on day 0 of AZD1222 vaccination. The chain joins TRBV6-2 or TRBV6-3 to TRBJ2-3; 11 nucleotides agree with TRBD2. The CDR3 protein is CASSLFSGGATDTQYF. The CDR3 DNA reads TGTGCCAGCAGCCTCTTTAGCGGGGGGGCGACAGATACGCAGTATTTT.